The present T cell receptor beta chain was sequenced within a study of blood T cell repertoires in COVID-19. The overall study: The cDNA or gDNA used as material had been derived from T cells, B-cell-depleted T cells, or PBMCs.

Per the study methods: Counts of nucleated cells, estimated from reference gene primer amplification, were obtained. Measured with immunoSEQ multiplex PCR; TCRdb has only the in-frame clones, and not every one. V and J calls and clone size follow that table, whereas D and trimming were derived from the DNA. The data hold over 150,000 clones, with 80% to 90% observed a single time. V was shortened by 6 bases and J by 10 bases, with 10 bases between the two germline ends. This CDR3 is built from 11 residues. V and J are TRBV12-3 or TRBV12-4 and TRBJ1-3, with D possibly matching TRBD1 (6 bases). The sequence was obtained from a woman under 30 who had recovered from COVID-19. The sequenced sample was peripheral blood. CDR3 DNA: TGTGCCAGCAGGAACACAGGGACCATATATTTT. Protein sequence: CASRNTGTIYF.